The source of this T cell receptor beta chain is a study of CD8 T cells in Susac syndrome. For the study at large: Intravenous immunoglobulin alone or corticosteroids were being given to patients with Susac syndrome at blood draw, unless they were therapy-naive.

Fulfillment of recently defined diagnostic criteria for definite or probable disease was shown by the patients with Susac syndrome. The CD8+ and CD4+ T cells were negatively isolated, with the TEMRA cells enriched by FACS. Random hexamers served to reverse transcribe about 0.5 to 1 ug RNA. Coverage of TCR beta CDR3 amplification by immunoSEQ multiplex PCR extended to 54 Vbeta and 13 Jbeta. TCRdb used MiXCR to reprocess the immunoSEQ multiplex PCR reads, holding one entry per CDR3 protein. The sample consists of approximately 100,000 distinct CDR3 sequences, around 94% of them appearing once. The specimen sequenced was CD8+ T cells from PBMCs. This sequence was found in a human donor with Susac syndrome.

The CDR3 is CSANSGDYEQYF. The CDR3 DNA reads TGCAGTGCTAATTCAGGGGACTACGAGCAGTACTTC. The chain couples TRBV20-1 to TRBJ2-7, with a possible D match to TRBD1 (6 bases). CDR1 and CDR2 (germline): DFQATT, SNEGSKA (reference sequence). Trimming cost V 4 bases and J 3 bases, with 10 bases left between them. The length of the CDR3 is 12 residues.